Following are 30 T cell receptor beta chains from one sample sequenced in a study of PD-L1 blockade in urothelial cancer. Using immunoSEQ multiplex PCR, the repertoire was profiled, and TCRdb retains in-frame clones only, with some absent. The data hold under 95,000 clones, with 65% to 85% observed a single time. Specified time point: pretreatment peripheral blood. This specimen consisted of PBMCs, obtained around atezolizumab (anti-PD-L1) treatment. Receptors originate from a man aged 60-69 years with urothelial cancer.

The chain recombines TRBV6-1 with TRBJ2-7; 8 positions agree with TRBD1. V was pared by 1 base and J by 5 bases, with 13 bases of the junction left unmatched. There are 17 residues in the CDR3. The germline V gene encodes CDR1 MNHNS and CDR2 SASEGT. The DNA for the CDR3 is TGTGCCAGCAGTGAAGATTTTTTAACAGGGGGAAGGGACGAGCAGTACTTC. Amino acids: CASSEDFLTGGRDEQYF.

The chain employs TRBV5-6 and TRBJ1-1; D is unresolved. Germline-derived CDR1 and CDR2 are SGHDT and YYEEEE. V was pared by 0 bases and J by 1 base, with 4 bases between. The length of the CDR3 is 13 residues. In DNA form, the CDR3 reads TGTGCCAGCAGCTTGGAAGCGAACACTGAAGCTTTCTTT. It is translated as CASSLEANTEAFF.

This rearrangement joins TRBV7-3 to TRBJ2-2, with TRBD1 matching 8 bases. V gave up 5 bases and J gave up 4 bases; unmatched junction bases: 6. CDR3 length equals 15 residues. The germline V gene encodes CDR1 SGHTA and CDR2 FQGTGA. The CDR3 DNA reads as TGTGCCAGCAGCCCCAGGACAGGGAGCACCGGGGAGCTGTTTTTT. Residues: CASSPRTGSTGELFF.

In DNA, the CDR3 is TGCGCCAGTTGCAGGGGTGAATCTCCCTACGAGCAGTACTTC. Its protein product is CASCRGESPYEQYF. The V gene is TRBV5-1, the J gene TRBJ2-7; weak D call: TRBD1 (6 bases). Germline CDR1 reads SGHRS; CDR2 reads YFSETQ. The V and J ends lost 8 bases and 2 bases respectively, with 17 bases between them. CDR3 length: 14 residues.

This clone came up once. The chain joins TRBV4-3 to TRBJ2-1; 10 nucleotides match TRBD2. The CDR3 length is 16 residues. Germline CDR1 reads LGHNA; CDR2 reads YSLEER. V shed 0 bases and J 7 bases; nucleotides not matched to a gene: 6. DNA for the CDR3: TGCGCCAGCAGCCAAGAATATAGCGGGGGGAGGAATGAGCAGTTCTTC. As protein: CASSQEYSGGRNEQFF.

This clone has a handful of counts. The rearrangement links TRBV5-1 to TRBJ2-2, with D unclear. V lost 1 base, J lost 1 base, and 5 bases lay in between. Germline V gene lookup returns CDR1 SGHRS and CDR2 YFSETQ. CDR3 length: 14 residues. The CDR3 DNA follows: TGCGCCAGCAGCTTGACGAGGAACACCGGGGAGCTGTTTTTT. This gives the protein CASSLTRNTGELFF.

This chain uses TRBV28 with TRBJ2-1; possible D gene TRBD1, 6 bases. Germline V gene sequence: CDR1 MDHEN, CDR2 SYDVKM. Trimming removed 6 bases at V and 0 bases at J, with 9 bases between. The CDR3 is made up of 14 amino acids. CDR3 coding DNA: TGTGCCAGCAGAGGACAGCCCTCCTACAATGAGCAGTTCTTC. It encodes CASRGQPSYNEQFF.

The chain employs TRBV29-1 and TRBJ2-1, with 8 bases that match TRBD1. Germline values: CDR1 SQVTM, CDR2 ANQGSEA. This CDR3 spans 11 amino acids. CDR3 sequence (DNA): TGCACCTCAGGGGGCGGGGATGAGCAGTTCTTC. It is translated as CTSGGGDEQFF.

The chain carries TRBV9 and TRBJ2-3; TRBD2 matches at 12 bases. The germline V gene has CDR1 SGDLS and CDR2 YYNGEE. The CDR3 is 18 amino acids. J lost 4 bases, V lost 0 bases, and 9 bases had no gene match. CDR3 sequence reads: CASSVALTSGSGPDTQYF. The CDR3 coding sequence is TGTGCCAGCAGCGTAGCTCTGACTAGCGGGAGTGGCCCAGATACGCAGTATTTT.

V and J are TRBV27 and TRBJ2-5; 8 nucleotides match TRBD2. The germline V gene encodes CDR1 MNHEY and CDR2 SMNVEV (reference sequence). J was trimmed by 4 bases and V by 2 bases; bases with no gene match: 9. The CDR3 covers 16 residues. DNA of the CDR3: TGTGCCAGCAGTTTACGAGTAGCGGGGAGAGGAGAGACCCAGTACTTC. Translating it yields CASSLRVAGRGETQYF.

The V gene is TRBV6-5, the J gene TRBJ2-5, with TRBD2 identical over 10 bases. The CDR3 length is 15 residues. J gave up 5 bases and V 5 bases, and 8 bases lay outside the gene matches. CDR1 MNHEY and CDR2 SVGAGI come from the germline V gene. CDR3 nucleotides: TGTGCCAGCAGTCCAAGCGGGGGGGCCGGGGAGACCCAGTACTTC. Amino acids: CASSPSGGAGETQYF.

This clone appeared a few times. The chain is built from TRBV30 and TRBJ1-5, with 8 bases fitting TRBD1. Germline lookup yields CDR1 GTSNPN and CDR2 SVGIG (reference sequence). This CDR3 is 14 amino acids long. The J segment lost 7 bases and the V segment lost 1 base, leaving 6 bases of the junction unmatched. The CDR3 DNA sequence: TGTGCCTGGAGTGAGGACAGGGACTACCAGCCCCAGCATTTT. Translating it yields CAWSEDRDYQPQHF.

The gene calls are TRBV5-4 and TRBJ1-1, with 9 bases aligning to TRBD1. Germline CDR1 is SGHNT and CDR2 is YYREEE (reference sequence). This CDR3 has 15 amino acids. J was trimmed by 0 bases and V by 4 bases; bases with no gene match: 4. Written as DNA, the CDR3 is TGTGCCAGCAGCATGGACAGGGGCCTGAACACTGAAGCTTTCTTT. Encoded protein: CASSMDRGLNTEAFF.

The chain is built from TRBV29-1 and TRBJ2-5; 9 bases are a match to TRBD2. The junction had 13 bases not matched to a gene; V was cut back by 4 bases and J by 1 base. Germline V gives CDR1 SQVTM, CDR2 ANQGSEA. This CDR3 has 17 amino acids. The CDR3 coding sequence is TGCAGCGTTGTTGGGCGGGGGGGCCTGTTTGTCCAAGAGACCCAGTACTTC. Translating it yields CSVVGRGGLFVQETQYF.

This clone has more than one count but fewer than ten. The chain carries TRBV19 and TRBJ2-2; the D gene is possibly TRBD1 (6 bases). CDR3 size: 14 residues. Looked up from germline, CDR1 is LNHDA and CDR2 is SQIVND (reference sequence). The germline V and J ends were trimmed by 6 bases and 3 bases, with 11 bases remaining between them. Here the CDR3 reads CASSPDRHTGELFF. CDR3 nucleotides: TGTGCCAGTAGCCCTGACAGGCACACCGGGGAGCTGTTTTTT.

In its sample, this clone was seen once. V usage is TRBV6-5 and J usage is TRBJ2-1; D is unresolved. The CDR3 is made up of 12 amino acids. Germline values: CDR1 MNHEY, CDR2 SVGAGI. V shed 4 bases and J shed 7 bases, with 8 bases lying between them. For the CDR3, the DNA is TGTGCCAGCAGTTTTGAGCCGAATGAGCAGTTCTTC. The encoded protein is CASSFEPNEQFF.

CDR3 coding DNA: TGTGCCAGCAGCTTGGATGCGACAGGGGGCTCCTACGAGCAGTACTTC. It codes for CASSLDATGGSYEQYF. The chain recombines TRBV5-6 with TRBJ2-7; 9 positions match TRBD1. The length of the CDR3 is 16 residues. Germline V lookup: CDR1 SGHDT, CDR2 YYEEEE. Losses at the gene ends were 0 bases for V and 0 bases for J; bases not matched to a gene: 4.

The chain has TRBV6-1 and TRBJ1-2, with 8 bases lining up with TRBD1. V was pared by 4 bases and J by 4 bases, with 5 bases of the junction left unmatched. The CDR3 sequence is 14 residues long. The germline CDR1 and CDR2 sequences are MNHNS and SASEGT. The CDR3 here is CASSGRQGSYGYTF. DNA of the CDR3: TGTGCCAGCAGTGGAAGACAGGGGAGCTATGGCTACACCTTC.

The chain recombines TRBV9 with TRBJ2-7; 10 nucleotides match TRBD1. Germline CDR1 reads SGDLS; CDR2 reads YYNGEE. V dropped 4 bases and J dropped 4; count of bases not matched to a gene: 8. The CDR3 is 15 residues long. For the CDR3, the DNA is TGTGCCAGCAGCTCCGCCCCGGGACAGGGGTACGAGCAGTACTTC. Amino acids: CASSSAPGQGYEQYF.

The genes are TRBV5-1 and TRBJ2-7; D unclear. V lost 4 bases and J 3 bases, leaving 20 bases between the germline ends. The CDR3 covers 16 residues. Germline assignment: CDR1 SGHRS and CDR2 YFSETQ. The DNA of the CDR3 is TGCGCCAGCAGCCCAGGCGAGATCAATCCCTACTACGAGCAGTACTTC. It yields the protein CASSPGEINPYYEQYF.

The chain couples TRBV7-8 to TRBJ2-6, with a tentative D call TRBD1 (6 bases). V dropped 2 bases and J dropped 2 bases, with 10 bases sitting between them. The germline CDR1 and CDR2 sequences are SGHVS and FQNEAQ. The CDR3 totals 16 residues. CDR3 amino acids: CASSLRTAAGANVLTF. The CDR3, as DNA: TGTGCCAGCAGCTTACGGACAGCAGCTGGGGCCAACGTCCTGACTTTC.

This clone was observed a single time. The same CDR3 arises from other DNA sequences in this sample as well. V and J are TRBV5-1 and TRBJ2-5; TRBD2 matches 8 bases. This CDR3 is 14 amino acids long. From germline, CDR1 is SGHRS and CDR2 YFSETQ. After removal of 1 base from V and 1 base from J, the junction contained 0 bases not matched to a gene. CDR3 nucleotide sequence: TGCGCCAGCAGCTTGACTAGCGGCCAAGAGACCCAGTACTTC. This encodes CASSLTSGQETQYF. The whole variable domain, remainder taken from reference TRBV5-1 and TRBJ2-5, is KAGVTQTPRYLIKTRGQQVTLSCSPISGHRSVSWYQQTPGQGLQFLFEYFSETQRNKGNFPGRFSGRQFSNSRSEMNVSTLELGDSALYLCASSLTSGQETQYFGPGTRLLVL.

This clone was recorded only once. The chain employs TRBV9 and TRBJ2-2, with D maybe TRBD2 (6 bases). Germline V gives CDR1 SGDLS, CDR2 YYNGEE. The CDR3 consists of 18 residues. V gave up 0 bases and J gave up 2 bases, with 17 bases separating them. The CDR3 sequence: CASSVGGWERANTGELFF. In DNA form, the CDR3 reads TGTGCCAGCAGCGTAGGAGGTTGGGAGCGGGCCAACACCGGGGAGCTGTTTTTT.

The CDR3: CASSFLGVDPSIGELFF. CDR3 DNA: TGTGCCAGCAGCTTCCTCGGGGTGGACCCCTCAATCGGGGAGCTGTTTTTT. The chain links TRBV5-5 to TRBJ2-2, with D perhaps TRBD2 (5 bases). The CDR3 loop spans 17 amino acids. CDR1 SGHKS and CDR2 YYEKEE come from the germline V gene (reference sequence). Trimming shortened V by 2 bases and J by 7 bases, and 21 bases separated the two germline ends. Together with reference TRBV5-5 and TRBJ2-2, the CDR3 gives the full variable domain: DAGVTQSPTHLIKTRGQQVTLRCSPISGHKSVSWYQQVLGQGPQFIFQYYEKEERGRGNFPDRFSARQFPNYSSELNVNALLLGDSALYLCASSFLGVDPSIGELFFGEGSRLTVL.

This clone was counted a few times. The chain has TRBV19 and TRBJ2-3; TRBD2 agrees at 11 bases. The CDR3 runs 16 residues. The germline gives CDR1 LNHDA, CDR2 SQIVND (reference sequence). J lost 1 base, V lost 7 bases, and 7 bases had no gene match. The DNA of the CDR3 is TGTGCCAGTAACATGGGACTAGCGGACGGCACAGATACGCAGTATTTT. This encodes CASNMGLADGTDTQYF.

J is TRBJ2-1 and V is TRBV5-1; 8 positions agree with TRBD2. V was clipped by 0 bases and J by 6 bases; unmatched bases: 11. Germline lookup yields CDR1 SGHRS and CDR2 YFSETQ. This CDR3 has 17 residues. The CDR3 is CASSLGGSSGAFNEQFF. The CDR3 DNA reads TGCGCCAGCAGCTTGGGGGGTAGTAGCGGGGCCTTCAATGAGCAGTTCTTC.

The CDR3 coding sequence is TGTGCCAGCCACGCAGGGGTAGAGGAAAAACTGTTTTTT. Its protein is CASHAGVEEKLFF. The chain couples TRBV18 to TRBJ1-4, with D tentatively TRBD1 (6 bases). With 8 bases removed from V and 8 bases from J, the gap between germline ends came to 15 bases. Germline CDR1 KGHSH, CDR2 LQKENI. CDR3 size: 13 residues.

The rearrangement uses TRBV7-2 and TRBJ2-3; a possible D gene is TRBD2 (6 bases). The germline V gene encodes CDR1 SGHTA and CDR2 FQGNSA. The length of the CDR3 is 19 residues. Between the trimmed V and J ends, which lost 1 base and 6 bases, there was a span of 26 bases. CDR3 nucleotide sequence: TGTGCCAGCAGCTTAGGCTGGAGCGGGCGCCTACTACACGAGGATACGCAGTATTTT. Translation gives CASSLGWSGRLLHEDTQYF.

This CDR3 reads CASSSLGESSHEQYF. The CDR3 DNA reads as TGTGCCAGCAGCTCCCTCGGGGAAAGTTCCCACGAGCAGTACTTC. This rearrangement joins TRBV6-5 to TRBJ2-7; TRBD2 might be the D (5 bases). Trimming pared 6 bases from V and 5 bases from J, leaving 20 bases between. Per the germline V gene, CDR1 is MNHEY and CDR2 is SVGAGI. This CDR3 is 15 amino acids long.

The chain uses TRBV7-8 and TRBJ1-6; D is unclear. Trimming removed 5 bases from V and 10 bases from J, with 12 bases in between. The length of the CDR3 is 13 residues. Germline lookup yields CDR1 SGHVS and CDR2 FQNEAQ. The chain's CDR3 is CASSPGGGSPLHF. CDR3 bases: TGTGCCAGCAGCCCAGGAGGTGGATCACCCCTCCACTTT.